These 21 T cell receptor beta chains were sequenced from one sample in a study of T cells in Graves' hyperthyroidism and ophthalmopathy (dated by TCRdb to between 2017 and 2020). Library construction relied on multiplex PCR. The instrument was an Illumina HiSeq 2000. The TCR beta CDR3 regions were amplified from the RNA transcripts. A first-round RT-PCR of the TCR CDR3 used the HTBI primer set with the Qiagen OneStep RT-PCR kit. TCRdb applied fastp at Q25 and MiXCR to the public reads, then kept only in-frame beta chains. Records with the same CDR3 protein are collapsed into one entry carrying the most frequent genes and DNA. This sample holds around 110,000 distinct CDR3 sequences; about a sixth were observed only once. The ten top clones hold roughly 40% of the sample. Sequenced input: blood. All receptors come from a woman between 45 and 65 years old with Graves' hyperthyroidism.

This clonotype was recorded at least ten times. The rearrangement uses TRBV9 and TRBJ1-2, with TRBD1 identical over 7 bases. Germline V gene data show CDR1 as SGDLS and CDR2 as YYNGEE. CDR3 length: 18 amino acids. J gave up 10 bases and V 3 bases, and 24 bases lay outside the gene matches. The CDR3 loop reads CASSAGTGETLIQWDYTF. In DNA, the CDR3 is TGTGCCAGCAGCGCAGGAACAGGGGAGACCTTGATCCAATGGGACTACACCTTC. Full variable domain (remainder filled in from reference TRBV9 and TRBJ1-2): DSGVTQTPKHLITATGQRVTLRCSPRSGDLSVYWYQQSLDQGLQFLIQYYNGEERAKGNILERFSAQQFPDLHSELNLSSLELGDSALYFCASSAGTGETLIQWDYTFGSGTRLTVV.

At least ten counts were recorded for this clonotype. This sequence joins TRBV4-2 and TRBJ1-5; D gene ambiguous. Deletions cut 1 base from V and 0 bases from J, with 4 bases between. CDR3 size: 14 residues. The germline CDR1 and CDR2 sequences are LGHNA and YNFKEQ. DNA of the CDR3: TGTGCCAGCAGCCAAGCGAGTAGCAATCAGCCCCAGCATTTT. Its protein product is CASSQASSNQPQHF.

CDR3 in DNA: TGTGCTAGTGGTTTGGTGCTAGCGGGAGCTTTTGAGCAGTTCTTC. Encoded protein: CASGLVLAGAFEQFF. The genes are TRBV12-5 and TRBJ2-1; 10 bases are shared with TRBD2. The CDR3 runs to 15 residues. The junction had 5 bases not matched to a gene; V was cut back by 0 bases and J by 9 bases. Germline CDR1 reads LGHNT; CDR2 reads FRNRAP.

This clonotype occurred a few times. The chain combines TRBV20-1 with TRBJ2-3; 12 bases align to TRBD2. J lost 6 bases, V lost 3 bases, and 4 bases had no gene match. The CDR3 loop spans 14 amino acids. Germline assignment: CDR1 DFQATT and CDR2 SNEGSKA (reference sequence). The CDR3 region is CSARRLAGVDTQYF. CDR3 coding DNA: TGCAGTGCTAGGAGACTAGCGGGAGTGGATACGCAGTATTTT.

Of note for this clonotype: One end of the junction is discordant with germline, which a read error may explain. The J gene is TRBJ2-7, the V gene TRBV18; D gene uncertain. This CDR3 spans 16 amino acids. CDR1 KGHSH and CDR2 LQKENI come from the germline V gene. The CDR3 DNA reads as TGTGCCGGCTCAACCCTAAAGGGAAGGGTTTCCTACGAGCAGTACTTC. Protein sequence: CAGSTLKGRVSYEQYF.

This clonotype was seen repeatedly, ten times or more. The rearrangement joins TRBV7-8 to TRBJ1-1, with 8 bases matching TRBD1. The CDR3 length is 17 residues. The V gene's germline CDR1 is SGHVS and CDR2 FQNEAQ. V lost 5 bases and J lost 0; bases outside the gene matches: 11. CDR3 DNA: TGTGCCAGCAGCGCCAGGGGGCGCGAGACCTTGAACACTGAAGCTTTCTTT. This encodes CASSARGRETLNTEAFF.

This clonotype was found many times. The chain has TRBV19 and TRBJ1-5; TRBD1 agrees at 8 bases. Germline V gene sequence: CDR1 LNHDA, CDR2 SQIVND (reference sequence). V dropped 7 bases and J dropped 4; count of bases not matched to a gene: 6. This CDR3 spans 14 amino acids. CDR3 in amino acids: CASTYTGGNQPQHF. Written as DNA, the CDR3 is TGTGCCAGTACCTACACAGGGGGGAATCAGCCCCAGCATTTT.

The table lists this clonotype with a few counts. This rearrangement joins TRBV5-1 to TRBJ2-6; 11 nucleotides agree with TRBD1. Germline CDR1 and CDR2: SGHRS and YFSETQ. Germline trimming cut 0 bases from V and 0 bases from J; bases unmatched to any gene: 2. The CDR3 spans 18 residues. The CDR3 loop reads CASSLEGTGGSGANVLTF. The CDR3 DNA reads as TGCGCCAGCAGCTTGGAAGGGACAGGGGGCTCTGGGGCCAACGTCCTGACTTTC.

The chain is built from TRBV6-5 and TRBJ2-5, with unresolved D. The CDR3 sequence is 13 residues long. With 4 bases removed from V and 5 bases from J, the gap between germline ends came to 11 bases. Per germline, CDR1 MNHEY and CDR2 SVGAGI. The CDR3 here is CASSCPGPETQYF. The CDR3 coding sequence is TGTGCCAGCAGTTGCCCGGGCCCGGAGACCCAGTACTTC.

The chain carries TRBV30 and TRBJ2-5, with 10 bases that match TRBD2. The CDR3 sequence is 14 residues long. The germline V gene encodes CDR1 GTSNPN and CDR2 SVGIG (reference sequence). Germline trimming cut 0 bases from V and 7 bases from J; bases unmatched to any gene: 5. DNA of the CDR3: TGTGCCTGGAGTGTACCTAGCGGGGGTGGGACCCAGTACTTC. Residues: CAWSVPSGGGTQYF.

V and J are TRBV11-2 and TRBJ2-7; a possible D gene is TRBD1 (6 bases). The CDR3 is made up of 18 amino acids. Per the germline V gene, CDR1 is SGHAT and CDR2 is FQNNGV. Trimming removed 1 base at V and 0 bases at J, with 19 bases between. The CDR3 region has the DNA TGTGCCAGCAGCTTAGCCTCAGGGGCCACTGCGAGCTCCTACGAGCAGTACTTC. This gives the protein CASSLASGATASSYEQYF.

This clonotype was counted at least ten times. The CDR3 sequence is CASSRTLRTQYF. The CDR3 nucleotides read TGTGCCAGCAGTCGAACCCTTAGGACCCAGTACTTC. V gene TRBV2 combines with J gene TRBJ2-5; no clear D gene. Germline V gene lookup returns CDR1 SNHLY and CDR2 FYNNEI. Trimming took 5 bases from V and 7 from J, leaving 11 bases between them. The CDR3 runs 12 residues.

This clonotype has a count of ten or more. The chain recombines TRBV19 with TRBJ1-4, with TRBD1 identical over 11 bases. Unmatched junction bases numbered 3, after V lost 4 bases and J lost 8 bases. The CDR3 runs 14 residues. Germline CDR1 LNHDA, CDR2 SQIVND (reference sequence). The CDR3 here is CASSTRTGGEKLFF. As DNA, the CDR3 is TGTGCCAGTAGTACCCGGACAGGGGGCGAAAAACTGTTTTTT.

The chain combines TRBV13 with TRBJ2-5; D remains ambiguous. Trimming cost V 2 bases and J 5 bases, with 6 bases left between them. Germline V gene lookup returns CDR1 PRHDT and CDR2 FYEKMQ (reference sequence). This CDR3 comprises 12 residues. The DNA of the CDR3 is TGTGCCAGCAGCTTAAGGTCTGAGACCCAGTACTTC. Its protein product is CASSLRSETQYF.

Many counts were recorded for this clonotype. The chain carries TRBV12-3 or TRBV12-4 and TRBJ1-1, with D unresolved. Trimming pared 1 base from V and 1 base from J, leaving 13 bases between. This CDR3 contains 16 residues. CDR3 DNA: TGTGCCAGCAGTTTAGGGTTCCGACTGACGAACACTGAAGCTTTCTTT. Translating gives CASSLGFRLTNTEAFF.

The chain employs TRBV3-1 and TRBJ2-1; D could derive from TRBD1 or TRBD2 (5 bases each). Trimming took off 4 bases at V and 9 bases at J, with 16 bases between the two ends. The CDR3 is 14 residues long. CDR1 LGHDT and CDR2 YNNKEL come from the germline V gene (reference sequence). CDR3 residues: CASSLRDGAIEQFF. CDR3 nucleotides: TGTGCCAGCAGCCTCCGGGACGGTGCTATTGAGCAGTTCTTC.

In regard to this clonotype: This may be a read error, as it is one base from a much larger clone. The V gene is TRBV11-3, the J gene TRBJ2-2; TRBD2 aligns across 9 bases. CDR1 is SGHNT, CDR2 YENEEA, per germline. There are 14 residues in the CDR3. V lost 7 bases, J lost 6 bases, and 6 bases stayed unmatched. The CDR3 sequence: CASNFAGGPGELFF. CDR3 sequence (DNA): TGTGCCAGCAACTTTGCGGGAGGGCCCGGGGAGCTGTTTTTT.

This clonotype was detected ten times or more. The chain has TRBV27 and TRBJ1-4; possibly TRBD1 for D (6 bases). CDR1 and CDR2 (germline): MNHEY, SMNVEV (reference sequence). This CDR3 comprises 15 residues. Trimming left V 7 bases short and J 8 bases short, with 20 bases between. CDR3 amino acids: CASTSGAGAGEKLFF. The DNA for the CDR3 is TGTGCCAGCACCTCTGGCGCAGGGGCGGGCGAAAAACTGTTTTTT.

This rearrangement joins TRBV11-2 to TRBJ2-1, with 9 positions matching TRBD1. The CDR3 length is 16 residues. Germline loops: CDR1 SGHAT, CDR2 FQNNGV. V shed 5 bases, J shed 0 bases, and the junction held 5 bases outside the gene matches. CDR3 in amino acids: CASSLGDRVSYNEQFF. The CDR3 coding sequence is TGTGCCAGCAGCCTGGGGGACAGGGTCTCCTACAATGAGCAGTTCTTC. The full variable domain, rest sourced from reference TRBV11-2 and TRBJ2-1, is EAGVAQSPRYKIIEKRQSVAFWCNPISGHATLYWYQQILGQGPKLLIQFQNNGVVDDSQLPKDRFSAERLKGVDSTLKIQPAKLEDSAVYLCASSLGDRVSYNEQFFGPGTRLTVL.

This clonotype was seen more than once but under ten times. The chain uses TRBV11-2 and TRBJ2-5; D possibly corresponds to TRBD2 (5 bases). Germline-derived CDR1 and CDR2 are SGHAT and FQNNGV. CDR3 length: 14 residues. Trimming removed 6 bases at V and 4 bases at J, with 15 bases between. CDR3 amino acids: CASSFTLRGETQYF. DNA of the CDR3: TGTGCCAGCAGTTTCACCCTTCGGGGAGAGACCCAGTACTTC.

Ten or more counts support this clonotype. The rearrangement joins TRBV11-2 to TRBJ2-5; 10 positions match TRBD2. After removal of 1 base from V and 4 bases from J, the junction contained 12 bases not matched to a gene. Germline lookup yields CDR1 SGHAT and CDR2 FQNNGV. The CDR3 covers 18 residues. The CDR3 sequence: CASSLAIQGLARRETQYF. CDR3 nucleotide sequence: TGTGCCAGCAGCTTAGCTATACAGGGACTAGCGAGGAGAGAGACCCAGTACTTC.